The 21 T cell receptor beta chains listed next were all sequenced from one sample in a study of T cells after posttransplantation cyclophosphamide. Some clones are missing from TCRdb's copy, which holds only in-frame ones; the method was immunoSEQ multiplex PCR. The repertoire consists of fewer than 55,000 clones, with 90% to 95% occurring once and the leading ten covering roughly 3.1%. The sample taken for sequencing was PBMCs. The source of these receptors is a woman under 40 in good health and a related stem cell transplant donor.

The sample holds one count of this clone. V usage is TRBV28 and J usage is TRBJ1-4; D possibly corresponds to TRBD1 (5 bases). The germline CDR1 and CDR2 sequences are MDHEN and SYDVKM. This CDR3 comprises 14 residues. V was shortened by 6 bases and J by 7 bases, with 15 bases between the two germline ends. CDR3 nucleotides: TGTGCCAGCAGCCAGGGCCCGGGGGGTGAAAAACTGTTTTTT. Its translation is CASSQGPGGEKLFF.

In this sample, this clone turned up once. The rearrangement joins TRBV4-1 to TRBJ2-1; D is unclear. Germline CDR1 is MGHRA and CDR2 is YSYEKL. Trimming cost V 0 bases and J 4 bases, with 7 bases left between them. This CDR3 is 14 amino acids long. Here the CDR3 DNA reads TGCGCCAGCAGCCAAGATTGGCTTTACAATGAGCAGTTCTTC. Protein: CASSQDWLYNEQFF.

This chain links TRBV10-2 with TRBJ1-1, with a weak D call TRBD1 (6 bases). The germline CDR1 and CDR2 sequences are WSHSY and SAAADI. V was shortened by 8 bases and J by 0 bases, with 10 bases between the two germline ends. The CDR3 loop spans 13 amino acids. CDR3 sequence (DNA): TGCGCCAGCTCCGGACAGTTGAACACTGAAGCTTTCTTT. It encodes CASSGQLNTEAFF.

This chain links TRBV29-1 with TRBJ1-1, with D perhaps TRBD1 (6 bases). Germline V gene lookup returns CDR1 SQVTM and CDR2 ANQGSEA. The ends were cut back, 3 bases at V and 3 bases at J, with 20 bases in the middle. This CDR3 comprises 16 residues. The CDR3 sequence is CSVDVEGRGGHTEAFF. The DNA of the CDR3 is TGCAGCGTTGATGTGGAGGGTAGGGGGGGTCACACTGAAGCTTTCTTT.

The chain employs TRBV5-4 and TRBJ2-1; 7 bases agree with TRBD1. V gave up 4 bases and J gave up 7 bases; unmatched junction bases: 14. The germline V gene encodes CDR1 SGHNT and CDR2 YYREEE (reference sequence). The CDR3 totals 16 residues. In DNA form, the CDR3 reads TGTGCCAGCAGCCCATCGGGACAGTATGGCGAAAATGAGCAGTTCTTC. Translation: CASSPSGQYGENEQFF. The full variable domain, with the rest looked up from reference TRBV5-4 and TRBJ2-1, is ETGVTQSPTHLIKTRGQQVTLRCSSQSGHNTVSWYQQALGQGPQFIFQYYREEENGRGNFPPRFSGLQFPNYSSELNVNALELDDSALYLCASSPSGQYGENEQFFGPGTRLTVL.

The chain carries TRBV11-3 and TRBJ2-1, with D maybe TRBD1 (5 bases). Germline V gene sequence: CDR1 SGHNT, CDR2 YENEEA. There are 12 residues in the CDR3. The V end lost 5 bases, the J end lost 7 bases, and 9 bases lay between the germline ends. CDR3 in amino acids: CASSPPGNEQFF. In DNA, the CDR3 is TGTGCCAGCAGCCCTCCAGGGAATGAGCAGTTCTTC.

This rearrangement joins TRBV7-2 to TRBJ2-2; D not certain. Germline lookup yields CDR1 SGHTA and CDR2 FQGNSA. CDR3 length equals 14 residues. V was shortened by 3 bases and J by 4 bases, with 9 bases between the two germline ends. The CDR3 sequence: CASSFSVVTGELFF. CDR3 bases: TGTGCCAGCAGCTTCTCTGTTGTCACCGGGGAGCTGTTTTTT.

The chain combines TRBV5-4 with TRBJ1-2; 7 bases agree with TRBD1. The J segment lost 3 bases and the V segment lost 7 bases, leaving 9 bases of the junction unmatched. The CDR3 contains 14 residues. Germline lookup yields CDR1 SGHNT and CDR2 YYREEE (reference sequence). CDR3 protein: CASRNDRADYGYTF. CDR3 DNA: TGTGCCAGCCGAAATGACAGGGCCGACTATGGCTACACCTTC.

The J gene is TRBJ2-1, the V gene TRBV9; 8 bases fit TRBD1. There are 15 residues in the CDR3. V shed 0 bases, J shed 3 bases, and the junction held 2 bases outside the gene matches. The germline V gene encodes CDR1 SGDLS and CDR2 YYNGEE. CDR3 loop: CASSVDGQGYNEQFF. The CDR3 DNA reads as TGTGCCAGCAGCGTAGATGGACAGGGCTACAATGAGCAGTTCTTC.

With respect to this clone: The identical CDR3 is also encoded by other nucleotide sequences in the sample. The rearrangement uses TRBV5-1 and TRBJ1-2; D is ambiguous. The V gene lost 0 bases and the J gene lost 2 bases, with 5 bases spanning the gap. CDR1 SGHRS and CDR2 YFSETQ come from the germline V gene. CDR3 length: 13 residues. CDR3 nucleotides: TGCGCCAGCAGCTTGGGTCAGAACTATGGCTACACCTTC. Protein sequence: CASSLGQNYGYTF.

V is TRBV9 and J is TRBJ2-3, with 9 nucleotides matching TRBD2. The CDR3 has 16 residues. Germline V lookup: CDR1 SGDLS, CDR2 YYNGEE. V dropped 4 bases and J dropped 2; count of bases not matched to a gene: 8. CDR3 sequence reads: CASSPQSGGSTDTQYF. CDR3 nucleotide sequence: TGTGCCAGCAGCCCCCAGAGCGGGGGGTCCACAGATACGCAGTATTTT.

The V gene is TRBV6-1, the J gene TRBJ1-2; unclear D gene. Germline V gene lookup returns CDR1 MNHNS and CDR2 SASEGT. The CDR3 is 14 residues long. V lost 0 bases to trimming and J lost 5 bases, with 10 bases between them. CDR3 amino acids: CASSEAPQKYGYTF. The CDR3 nucleotides read TGTGCCAGCAGTGAAGCGCCGCAGAAATATGGCTACACCTTC.

Details on this clone: Germline and junction disagree at one end, which may indicate a read error. The chain joins TRBV11-3 to TRBJ1-1, with 7 bases identical to TRBD1. Germline V gives CDR1 SGHNT, CDR2 YENEEA. The CDR3 length is 15 residues. The CDR3 here is CASSLGGGMNTEAFF. The CDR3, as DNA: TGTGCCAGCAGTTTAGGGGGCGGAATGAACACTGAAGCTTTCTTT.

The gene calls are TRBV5-6 and TRBJ2-7; tentatively, D is TRBD2 (6 bases). V was trimmed by 4 bases and J by 6 bases, leaving 14 bases between them. Germline V gene data show CDR1 as SGHDT and CDR2 as YYEEEE. This CDR3 contains 13 residues. CDR3 DNA sequence: TGTGCCAGCAGCCTAGGGACTCTCGCCGAGCAGTACTTC. Protein: CASSLGTLAEQYF.

V is TRBV5-1 and J is TRBJ1-3; 7 nucleotides align to TRBD1. V lost 3 bases, J lost 0 bases, and 9 bases stayed unmatched. Germline CDR1 SGHRS, CDR2 YFSETQ. CDR3 length equals 17 residues. DNA for the CDR3: TGCGCCAGCAGCTCCAGGGGGACACCGAGCTCTGGAAACACCATATATTTT. Translating it yields CASSSRGTPSSGNTIYF.

This sequence joins TRBV5-4 and TRBJ2-5; 12 bases agree with TRBD1. CDR1 and CDR2 (germline): SGHNT, YYREEE (reference sequence). The ends lost 5 bases at V and 3 bases at J; junction bases unmatched: 5. The CDR3 runs to 15 residues. The CDR3 spells CASRWGTGGEETQYF. As DNA, the CDR3 is TGTGCCAGCAGATGGGGGACAGGGGGCGAAGAGACCCAGTACTTC.

The chain is built from TRBV10-3 and TRBJ2-3, with unresolved D. CDR1 and CDR2 from the germline V gene are ENHRY and SYGVKD. V lost 3 bases to trimming and J lost 3 bases, with 10 bases between them. The CDR3 consists of 14 residues. The chain's CDR3 is CAISESGSTDTQYF. CDR3 DNA sequence: TGTGCCATCAGTGAATCGGGTTCGACAGATACGCAGTATTTT.

V is TRBV11-2 and J is TRBJ1-5, with a tentative D call TRBD1 (5 bases). Germline V gene sequence: CDR1 SGHAT, CDR2 FQNNGV. The CDR3 contains 14 residues. V was clipped by 3 bases and J by 3 bases, with 9 bases between them. This CDR3 reads CASSFGGTNQPQHF. DNA of the CDR3: TGTGCCAGCAGCTTTGGGGGGACCAATCAGCCCCAGCATTTT.

The CDR3 loop is CASSLGGVRHSPLHF. Here the CDR3 DNA reads TGTGCCAGCAGTTTGGGGGGAGTGAGGCATTCACCCCTCCACTTT. The chain employs TRBV27 and TRBJ1-6; D may be TRBD1 (5 bases). This CDR3 spans 15 amino acids. CDR1 is MNHEY, CDR2 SMNVEV, per germline (reference sequence). Trimming pared 3 bases from V and 8 bases from J, leaving 14 bases between.

The genes are TRBV7-7 and TRBJ2-5; 8 bases are shared with TRBD1. J lost 4 bases, V lost 3 bases, and 7 bases had no gene match. CDR1 and CDR2 (germline): SSHAT, FNYEAQ (reference sequence). There are 15 residues in the CDR3. CDR3 amino acids: CASSFQITGGETQYF. CDR3 nucleotides: TGTGCCAGCAGCTTCCAAATCACAGGGGGAGAGACCCAGTACTTC.

This rearrangement joins TRBV10-3 to TRBJ2-2; possibly TRBD1 for D (5 bases). The V end lost 2 bases, the J end lost 6 bases, and 19 bases lay between the germline ends. Germline V CDR1 and CDR2: ENHRY, SYGVKD. This CDR3 is 17 amino acids long. Written as DNA, the CDR3 is TGTGCCATCAGTGAGGTGTATGAGACAGCTTTTGCCGGGGAGCTGTTTTTT. This encodes CAISEVYETAFAGELFF.